The 14 T cell receptor beta chains listed next were all sequenced from one sample in a study of Ad26.COV2.S vaccination and SARS-CoV-2 variants. TCRdb keeps only in-frame clones here, not all; method: immunoSEQ multiplex PCR. The table shows approximately 340,000 clones, with around 90% occurring only once. This specimen was peripheral blood, taken after recovery from COVID-19. The receptors originated from a human donor who had recovered from COVID-19.

The chain links TRBV19 to TRBJ1-3; 7 bases match TRBD1. The J segment lost 2 bases and the V segment lost 3 bases, leaving 4 bases of the junction unmatched. Germline values: CDR1 LNHDA, CDR2 SQIVND (reference sequence). The CDR3 has 15 amino acids. CDR3 nucleotides: TGTGCCAGTAGTATCGGAACAGGGGCTGGAAACACCATATATTTT. It codes for CASSIGTGAGNTIYF.

This chain uses TRBV5-5 with TRBJ2-1, with D unclear. Germline CDR1 SGHKS, CDR2 YYEKEE (reference sequence). There are 16 residues in the CDR3. With 1 base removed from V and 9 bases from J, the gap between germline ends came to 20 bases. CDR3 in amino acids: CASSLLDPTRSGEQFF. CDR3 nucleotide sequence: TGTGCCAGCAGCTTGTTAGATCCTACCCGGTCCGGTGAGCAGTTCTTC.

This chain joins TRBV4-1 and TRBJ2-3; unclear D gene. The V end lost 0 bases, the J end lost 3 bases, and 7 bases lay between the germline ends. Germline CDR1 and CDR2: MGHRA and YSYEKL. There are 14 residues in the CDR3. This CDR3 reads CASSQEVRTDTQYF. The CDR3 nucleotides read TGCGCCAGCAGCCAAGAAGTCCGGACAGATACGCAGTATTTT.

The CDR3 region is CASTARSLYEQYF. CDR3 sequence (DNA): TGTGCCAGCACTGCGCGCTCACTCTACGAGCAGTACTTC. The chain couples TRBV2 to TRBJ2-7; no firm D call. The CDR3 consists of 13 residues. In germline, CDR1 is SNHLY, CDR2 FYNNEI. V lost 7 bases and J 3 bases, leaving 13 bases between the germline ends.

V is TRBV29-1 and J is TRBJ1-1, with D tentatively TRBD1 (5 bases). The CDR3 is 17 residues long. The V gene's germline CDR1 is SQVTM and CDR2 ANQGSEA. The V end was cut by 6 bases, the J end by 0 bases, with 23 bases between. The CDR3 sequence: CSVADSHNTFMNTEAFF. Here the CDR3 DNA reads TGCAGCGTAGCAGACAGCCATAATACCTTTATGAACACTGAAGCTTTCTTT.

The V gene is TRBV2, the J gene TRBJ2-2; 7 positions match TRBD1. V was pared by 5 bases and J by 5 bases, with 5 bases of the junction left unmatched. Germline values: CDR1 SNHLY, CDR2 FYNNEI. This CDR3 comprises 14 residues. This CDR3 reads CASSPGQQTGELFF. Written as DNA, the CDR3 is TGTGCCAGCAGTCCGGGACAGCAGACCGGGGAGCTGTTTTTT.

V gene TRBV27 combines with J gene TRBJ1-6, with D possibly being TRBD1 (6 bases). Germline CDR1 MNHEY, CDR2 SMNVEV (reference sequence). Deletions cut 10 bases from V and 4 bases from J, with 14 bases between. The CDR3 contains 14 residues. The CDR3 DNA reads TGTGCCACCCGGAGGACAGCTTATAATTCACCCCTCCACTTT. Protein sequence: CATRRTAYNSPLHF.

This CDR3 reads CASSESLPDEQYF. CDR3 nucleotides: TGCGCCAGCAGTGAATCACTTCCCGACGAGCAGTACTTC. The chain links TRBV10-2 to TRBJ2-7, with D uncertain. Trimming pared 3 bases from V and 5 bases from J, leaving 11 bases between. Germline loops: CDR1 WSHSY, CDR2 SAAADI. This CDR3 comprises 13 residues.

The chain uses TRBV19 and TRBJ1-1; D is ambiguous. Trimming shortened V by 6 bases and J by 2 bases, and 10 bases separated the two germline ends. Germline lookup yields CDR1 LNHDA and CDR2 SQIVND (reference sequence). This CDR3 is built from 13 residues. The CDR3 DNA is TGTGCCAGTAGCGACGACATAAACACTGAAGCTTTCTTT. Residues: CASSDDINTEAFF.

The chain links TRBV19 to TRBJ1-3; 9 bases align to TRBD1. Germline lookup yields CDR1 LNHDA and CDR2 SQIVND (reference sequence). This CDR3 has 15 amino acids. The trim removed 10 bases at V and 0 bases at J, leaving 7 bases unmatched. This CDR3 is CATRDRAYSGNTIYF. Here the CDR3 DNA reads TGTGCCACTCGGGACAGGGCGTACTCTGGAAACACCATATATTTT. The whole variable domain, filled in from reference TRBV19 and TRBJ1-3, reads DGGITQSPKYLFRKEGQNVTLSCEQNLNHDAMYWYRQDPGQGLRLIYYSQIVNDFQKGDIAEGYSVSREKKESFPLTVTSAQKNPTAFYLCATRDRAYSGNTIYFGEGSWLTVV.

This clone was found once. This sequence joins TRBV5-1 and TRBJ1-1; 8 bases are shared with TRBD1. Germline assignment: CDR1 SGHRS and CDR2 YFSETQ. J was trimmed by 4 bases and V by 5 bases; bases with no gene match: 7. The CDR3 runs to 14 residues. CDR3 amino acids: CASSFNDRGTEAFF. In DNA form, the CDR3 reads TGCGCCAGCAGTTTTAACGACAGGGGCACTGAAGCTTTCTTT.

The rearrangement uses TRBV6-1 and TRBJ1-5, with D hard to call. V lost 1 base to trimming and J lost 2 bases, with 9 bases between them. Germline CDR1 is MNHNS and CDR2 is SASEGT. CDR3 length equals 15 residues. The CDR3 DNA reads TGTGCCAGCAGTGAAGGGGGTCGGGGCAATCAGCCCCAGCATTTT. It specifies CASSEGGRGNQPQHF.

The gene calls are TRBV2 and TRBJ1-4; D might be TRBD1 (6 bases). Trimming pared 4 bases from V and 3 bases from J, leaving 9 bases between. Germline-derived CDR1 and CDR2 are SNHLY and FYNNEI. This CDR3 is 14 amino acids long. This chain's CDR3 is CASSVQGSNEKLFF. The CDR3 nucleotides are TGTGCCAGCAGTGTACAGGGTTCTAATGAAAAACTGTTTTTT.

The rearrangement uses TRBV18 and TRBJ1-3; TRBD1 matches 8 bases. Germline CDR1 is KGHSH and CDR2 is LQKENI. The CDR3 runs 17 residues. The ends lost 4 bases at V and 0 bases at J; junction bases unmatched: 8. The CDR3: CASSRTGQGSSGNTIYF. In nucleotides, the CDR3 is TGTGCCAGCTCACGCACCGGACAGGGATCCTCTGGAAACACCATATATTTT.